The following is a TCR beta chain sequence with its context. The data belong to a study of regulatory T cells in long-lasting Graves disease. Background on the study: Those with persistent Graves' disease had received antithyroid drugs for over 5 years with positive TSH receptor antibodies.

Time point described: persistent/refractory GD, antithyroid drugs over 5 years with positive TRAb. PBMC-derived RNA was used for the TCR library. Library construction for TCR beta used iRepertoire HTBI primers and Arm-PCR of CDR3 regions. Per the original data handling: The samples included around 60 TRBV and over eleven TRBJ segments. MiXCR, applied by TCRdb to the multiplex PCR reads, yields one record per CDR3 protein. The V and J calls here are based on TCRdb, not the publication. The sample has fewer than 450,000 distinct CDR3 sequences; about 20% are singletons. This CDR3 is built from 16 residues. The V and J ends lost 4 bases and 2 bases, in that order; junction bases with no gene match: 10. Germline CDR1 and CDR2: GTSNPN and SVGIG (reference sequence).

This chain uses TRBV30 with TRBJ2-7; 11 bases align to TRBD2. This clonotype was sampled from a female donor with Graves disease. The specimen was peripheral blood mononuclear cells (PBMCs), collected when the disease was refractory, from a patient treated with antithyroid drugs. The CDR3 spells CAWIAPLAGDPYEQYF. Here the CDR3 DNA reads TGTGCCTGGATCGCCCCACTAGCGGGGGATCCCTACGAGCAGTACTTC.